What follows are 19 T cell receptor beta chains derived from one specimen sequenced in a study of Graves' ophthalmopathy and Graves' hyperthyroidism. RNA served as the template for amplifying TCR beta CDR3 regions. First-round RT-PCR used HTBI primers; second-round multiplex PCR followed. Via MiXCR, TCRdb re-called the multiplex PCR reads, giving one row per CDR3 protein. The table has some 210,000 distinct CDR3 sequences, about 32% seen once. Sequenced material: peripheral blood. The receptors originated from a man aged 45 to 65 with Graves' ophthalmopathy.

V usage is TRBV27 and J usage is TRBJ2-7; D remains unclear. This CDR3 spans 14 amino acids. Trimming took 5 bases from V and 4 from J, leaving 15 bases between them. The germline gives CDR1 MNHEY, CDR2 SMNVEV (reference sequence). The CDR3 loop is CASSLEKGTYEQYF. CDR3 DNA: TGTGCCAGCAGTCTCGAGAAGGGAACGTACGAGCAGTACTTC.

This clonotype was seen at least ten times. The chain links TRBV6-5 to TRBJ2-7; D is unclear. The CDR3 has 11 residues. Per germline, CDR1 MNHEY and CDR2 SVGAGI. This CDR3 reads CACTFAYEQYF. CDR3 coding DNA: TGTGCTTGCACGTTTGCCTACGAGCAGTACTTC.

Here the CDR3 DNA reads TGTGCCAGCAGTTTGGGCGGGAGACCCTCGAACACCGGGGAGCTGTTTTTT. It encodes CASSLGGRPSNTGELFF. The chain couples TRBV12-3 or TRBV12-4 to TRBJ2-2, with 7 bases identical to TRBD2. The CDR3 is 17 residues long. V lost 3 bases to trimming and J lost 0 bases; unmatched junction nucleotides: 7.

The sample holds a few counts of this clonotype. J is TRBJ1-1 and V is TRBV6-5; D is uncertain. From germline, CDR1 is MNHEY and CDR2 SVGAGI. V lost 0 bases, J lost 4 bases, and 18 bases lay in between. CDR3 length: 17 residues. The CDR3 region is CASSYSPPLRLGTEAFF. The CDR3 DNA is TGTGCCAGCAGTTACTCCCCCCCACTGAGACTGGGCACTGAAGCTTTCTTT.

This clonotype showed up many times. The chain couples TRBV12-3 or TRBV12-4 to TRBJ1-1; D perhaps matches TRBD1 (5 bases). The V end lost 2 bases, the J end lost 5 bases, and 12 bases lay between the germline ends. The CDR3 covers 14 residues. The CDR3 sequence: CASSLWGDETEAFF. CDR3 nucleotide sequence: TGTGCCAGCAGTTTATGGGGGGATGAGACTGAAGCTTTCTTT.

The rearrangement uses TRBV7-2 and TRBJ2-6, with a possible D match to TRBD2 (6 bases). From germline, CDR1 is SGHTA and CDR2 FQGNSA. This CDR3 has 15 residues. V was clipped by 1 base and J by 2 bases, with 6 bases between them. CDR3 residues: CASSLGGTGANVLTF. For the CDR3, the DNA is TGTGCCAGCAGCTTAGGCGGGACTGGGGCCAACGTCCTGACTTTC.

This clonotype was seen ten or more times. The CDR3 DNA reads as TGTGCCAGCAGTTACAGGGACTACGAGCAGTACTTC. It is translated as CASSYRDYEQYF. The genes are TRBV12-3 or TRBV12-4 and TRBJ2-7; tentative D call: TRBD1 (6 bases). V was trimmed by 4 bases and J by 3 bases, leaving 7 bases between them. This CDR3 is built from 12 residues.

This clonotype was detected many times. This chain links TRBV20-1 with TRBJ2-5; D is possibly TRBD1 (5 bases). Trimming removed 0 bases from V and 3 bases from J, with 14 bases in between. The CDR3 runs 15 residues. The germline gives CDR1 DFQATT, CDR2 SNEGSKA (reference sequence). The CDR3 DNA is TGCAGTGCTAGAGATCTTGGGCAGGGTAAAGAGACCCAGTACTTC. Its protein is CSARDLGQGKETQYF.

This clonotype was counted at least ten times. The V gene is TRBV29-1, the J gene TRBJ2-7; maybe TRBD1 (5 bases). Germline CDR1 and CDR2: SQVTM and ANQGSEA. V was cut by 7 bases and J by 3 bases, with 19 bases left in between. This CDR3 region has 14 residues. CDR3 region: CSASDRKGFYEQYF. The CDR3 DNA sequence: TGCAGCGCTTCGGACCGAAAGGGGTTCTACGAGCAGTACTTC.

J is TRBJ2-2 and V is TRBV28; 9 bases are a match to TRBD1. The length of the CDR3 is 14 residues. V lost 6 bases, J lost 5 bases, and 4 bases stayed unmatched. Germline CDR1 MDHEN, CDR2 SYDVKM. The CDR3 DNA sequence: TGTGCCAGCAGAAGACAGGGGGGAACCGGGGAGCTGTTTTTT. Translating gives CASRRQGGTGELFF. Full variable domain (outside the CDR3, taken from reference TRBV28 and TRBJ2-2): DVKVTQSSRYLVKRTGEKVFLECVQDMDHENMFWYRQDPGLGLRLIYFSYDVKMKEKGDIPEGYSVSREKKERFSLILESASTNQTSMYLCASRRQGGTGELFFGEGSRLTVL.

This clonotype was seen repeatedly, ten times or more. The genes are TRBV6-2 or TRBV6-3 and TRBJ1-1; D is uncertain. Germline V gene data show CDR1 as MNHEY and CDR2 as SVGEGT. V lost 9 bases and J 2 bases, leaving 10 bases between the germline ends. This CDR3 comprises 12 residues. The CDR3 DNA sequence: TGTGCCAGTATTGGACTCAACACTGAAGCTTTCTTT. This gives the protein CASIGLNTEAFF.

There are many counts of this clonotype. This rearrangement joins TRBV6-2 or TRBV6-3 to TRBJ1-5, with 7 positions matching TRBD1. Unmatched junction bases numbered 10, after V lost 9 bases and J lost 2 bases. In germline, CDR1 is MNHEY, CDR2 SVGEGT. The CDR3 runs 15 residues. The CDR3, as DNA: TGTGCCAGTAAGAAAAAAGACAGGGGCAATCAGCCCCAGCATTTT. Protein: CASKKKDRGNQPQHF.

This clonotype has a count of ten or more. The chain has TRBV24-1 and TRBJ2-5, with D hard to call. The CDR3 has 13 amino acids. Germline CDR1 KGHDR, CDR2 SFDVKD. V was trimmed by 1 base and J by 1 base, leaving 3 bases between them. The CDR3 coding sequence is TGTGCCACCAGTGATTTTCCCCAAGAGACCCAGTACTTC. This codes for CATSDFPQETQYF.

This clonotype showed up many times. The gene calls are TRBV2 and TRBJ1-1; D possibly corresponds to TRBD1 (5 bases). The CDR3 has 13 amino acids. The V end lost 4 bases, the J end lost 10 bases, and 16 bases lay between the germline ends. CDR1 is SNHLY, CDR2 FYNNEI, per germline. CDR3 bases: TGTGCCAGCAGTGTGGAAGGGGTAGTTTCAGCTTTCTTT. It codes for CASSVEGVVSAFF.

This clonotype appeared many times. The chain couples TRBV4-1 to TRBJ2-7; TRBD1 aligns across 8 bases. The V gene end was trimmed by 0 bases and the J gene end by 4 bases; junction bases not matched to a gene: 8. The CDR3 runs 16 residues. The germline CDR1 and CDR2 sequences are MGHRA and YSYEKL. In DNA form, the CDR3 reads TGCGCCAGCAGCCAAGAACCGGGACAGGCTGTTTACGAGCAGTACTTC. Protein: CASSQEPGQAVYEQYF.

This clonotype showed up many times. The chain couples TRBV10-3 to TRBJ1-5; D gene uncertain. CDR1 is ENHRY, CDR2 SYGVKD, per germline. V was cut by 8 bases and J by 0 bases, with 5 bases left in between. The CDR3 is 12 residues long. The CDR3 reads CAIGGSNQPQHF. The CDR3 nucleotides read TGTGCCATCGGAGGTAGCAATCAGCCCCAGCATTTT.

This clonotype was observed many times. As DNA, the CDR3 is TGCGCCAGCAGCTGGGGGACTAGCGGGTCCCGAGGAGAGACCCAGTACTTC. It encodes CASSWGTSGSRGETQYF. J is TRBJ2-5 and V is TRBV5-1; 12 nucleotides agree with TRBD2. With 3 bases clipped from V and 4 bases from J, the junction kept 10 bases outside the gene matches. Looked up from germline, CDR1 is SGHRS and CDR2 is YFSETQ. This CDR3 is 17 amino acids long.

The V gene is TRBV9, the J gene TRBJ1-1; D is uncertain. Per the germline V gene, CDR1 is SGDLS and CDR2 is YYNGEE. The CDR3 is 11 residues long. Trimming took 4 bases from V and 11 from J, leaving 12 bases between them. The CDR3 protein is CASSPVPFAFF. The CDR3 DNA sequence: TGTGCCAGCAGCCCCGTCCCGTTTGCTTTCTTT.

This clonotype was seen more than once but under ten times. This rearrangement joins TRBV11-2 to TRBJ2-5; maybe TRBD2 (6 bases). Trimming stripped 0 bases from V and 9 bases from J, with 14 bases between. CDR1 and CDR2 (germline): SGHAT, FQNNGV. The CDR3 loop spans 14 amino acids. The CDR3 DNA reads as TGTGCCAGCAGCTTAGAGGGACTCAGCGTCCCCCAGTACTTC. This codes for CASSLEGLSVPQYF. The whole variable domain, filled in from reference TRBV11-2 and TRBJ2-5, reads EAGVAQSPRYKIIEKRQSVAFWCNPISGHATLYWYQQILGQGPKLLIQFQNNGVVDDSQLPKDRFSAERLKGVDSTLKIQPAKLEDSAVYLCASSLEGLSVPQYFGPGTRLLVL.